This T cell receptor (beta chain) was recorded in a study of cytomegalovirus exposure and HLA in healthy donors. Across the whole study: Both the 100 to 150 validation repertoires and the roughly 700 first-cohort repertoires used the same platform, as reported by a later analysis.

Overall study findings and caveats: Subsequent analysis found a tendency for first-cohort TCR clusters to co-occur within the 95 to 150 validation repertoires.

As regards this clone: Antigen: not known.

Deletions cut 0 bases from V and 8 bases from J, with 11 bases between. CDR1 and CDR2 (germline): KGHSH, LQKENI. The CDR3 sequence is 14 residues long. The protocol was immunoSEQ multiplex PCR, while the TCRdb copy is restricted to in-frame clones and leaves out a portion. The table has about 190,000 clones, 75% to 90% seen once. This clonotype originated in a man between 18 and 29 years old in good health and CMV-seropositive. This chain links TRBV18 with TRBJ2-1; a possible D gene is TRBD1 (6 bases). The sample comprised PBMCs. In DNA form, the CDR3 reads TGTGCCAGCTCACCACCGGAGCCAGGGGATGAGCAGTTCTTC. This sequence encodes CASSPPEPGDEQFF.